This T cell receptor (beta chain) was captured by sequencing in a study of blood T cells in healthy people across ages. The study, taken as a whole, reports: Donor CMV infection status was unknown, possibly confounding age-related changes in expanded clonotypes.

The V segment lost 5 bases and the J segment 7 bases; nucleotides outside the gene matches: 13. This CDR3 contains 15 residues. Germline V gene sequence: CDR1 SGHVS, CDR2 FQNEAQ. The use of a sample-barcoded 5' primer and a J-beta primer mix characterized a second PCR of roughly 7 to 11 cycles. Each TCR beta cDNA got a 12-nucleotide random molecular identifier. TCRdb reprocessed the 5' RACE reads via MiXCR and lists one record per CDR3 protein. The sample lists approximately 820,000 distinct CDR3 sequences; approximately 48% were seen once. Concerning this clonotype itself: The antigen is unknown.

Sequenced: blood. This clonotype was obtained from a man in his fifties or sixties in good health. The chain combines TRBV7-8 with TRBJ2-7, with 8 nucleotides matching TRBD2. CDR3 DNA sequence: TGTGCCAGCAGCCCGACTAGCGTCGCCTACAATGAGCAGTACTTC. This sequence encodes CASSPTSVAYNEQYF.